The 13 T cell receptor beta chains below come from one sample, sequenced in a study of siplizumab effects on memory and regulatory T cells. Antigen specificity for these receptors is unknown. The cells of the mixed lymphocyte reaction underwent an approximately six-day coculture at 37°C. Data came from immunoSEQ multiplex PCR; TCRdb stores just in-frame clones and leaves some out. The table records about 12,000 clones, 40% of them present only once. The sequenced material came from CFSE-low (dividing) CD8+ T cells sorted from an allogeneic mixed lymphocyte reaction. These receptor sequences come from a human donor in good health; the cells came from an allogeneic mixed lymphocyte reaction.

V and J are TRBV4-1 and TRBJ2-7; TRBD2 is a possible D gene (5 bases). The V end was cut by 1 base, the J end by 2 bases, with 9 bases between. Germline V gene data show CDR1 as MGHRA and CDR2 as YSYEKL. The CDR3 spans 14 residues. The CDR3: CASSQGSGTYEQYF. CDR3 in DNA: TGCGCCAGCAGCCAAGGCTCGGGGACCTACGAGCAGTACTTC.

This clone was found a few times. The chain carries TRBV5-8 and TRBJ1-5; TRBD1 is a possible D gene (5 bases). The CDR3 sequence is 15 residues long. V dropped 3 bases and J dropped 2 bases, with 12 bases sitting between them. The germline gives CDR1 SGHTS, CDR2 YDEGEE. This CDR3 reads CASSSEGQGNQPQHF. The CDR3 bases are TGTGCCAGCAGCTCGGAGGGGCAGGGCAATCAGCCCCAGCATTTT.

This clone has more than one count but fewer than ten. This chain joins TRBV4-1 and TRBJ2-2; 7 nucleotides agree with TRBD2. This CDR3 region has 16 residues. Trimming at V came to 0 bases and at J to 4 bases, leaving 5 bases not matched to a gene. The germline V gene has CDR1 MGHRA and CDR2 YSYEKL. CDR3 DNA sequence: TGCGCCAGCAGCCAAGACGGGGGGTTGGGCACCGGGGAGCTGTTTTTT. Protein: CASSQDGGLGTGELFF.

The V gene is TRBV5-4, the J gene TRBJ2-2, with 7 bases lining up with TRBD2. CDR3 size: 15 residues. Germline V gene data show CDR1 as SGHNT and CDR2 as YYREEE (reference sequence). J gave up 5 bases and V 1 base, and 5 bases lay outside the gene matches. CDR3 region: CASSLLAVGTGELFF. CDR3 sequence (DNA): TGTGCCAGCAGCTTGCTAGCGGTAGGGACCGGGGAGCTGTTTTTT.

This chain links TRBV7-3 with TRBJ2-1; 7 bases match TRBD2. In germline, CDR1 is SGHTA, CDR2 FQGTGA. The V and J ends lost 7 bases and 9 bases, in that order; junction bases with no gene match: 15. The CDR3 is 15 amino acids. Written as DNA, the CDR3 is TGTGCCAGCACCCAATGGGGGGGAGGTTTTGGTGAGCAGTTCTTC. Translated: CASTQWGGGFGEQFF.

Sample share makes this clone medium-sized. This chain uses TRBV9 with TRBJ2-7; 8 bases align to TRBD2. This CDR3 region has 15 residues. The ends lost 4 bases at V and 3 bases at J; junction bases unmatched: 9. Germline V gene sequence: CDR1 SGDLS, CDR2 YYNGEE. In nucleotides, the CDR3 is TGTGCCAGCAGCCCGGGGCGGCTAGCGGGCTACGAGCAGTACTTC. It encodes CASSPGRLAGYEQYF.

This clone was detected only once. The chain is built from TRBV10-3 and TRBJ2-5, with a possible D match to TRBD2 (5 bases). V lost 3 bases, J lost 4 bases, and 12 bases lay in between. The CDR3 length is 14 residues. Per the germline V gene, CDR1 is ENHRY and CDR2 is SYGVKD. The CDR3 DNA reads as TGTGCCATCAGTGATTTGTCGGGGTTAGAGACCCAGTACTTC. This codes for CAISDLSGLETQYF.

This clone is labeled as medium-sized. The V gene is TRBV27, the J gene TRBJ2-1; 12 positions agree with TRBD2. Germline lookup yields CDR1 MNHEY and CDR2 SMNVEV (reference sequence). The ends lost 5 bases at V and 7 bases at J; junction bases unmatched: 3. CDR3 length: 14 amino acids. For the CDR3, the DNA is TGTGCCAGCAGTACTGGGACTAGCGGGAATGAGCAGTTCTTC. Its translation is CASSTGTSGNEQFF.

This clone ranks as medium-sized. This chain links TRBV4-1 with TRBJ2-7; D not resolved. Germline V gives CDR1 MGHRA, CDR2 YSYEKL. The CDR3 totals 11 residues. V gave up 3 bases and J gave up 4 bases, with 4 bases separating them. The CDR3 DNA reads TGCGCCAGCAGCCACGGTTACGAGCAGTACTTC. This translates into CASSHGYEQYF.

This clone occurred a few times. The CDR3 spells CATSREGFVGEKLFF. Written as DNA, the CDR3 is TGTGCCACCAGCAGAGAGGGGTTTGTCGGTGAAAAACTGTTTTTT. The chain uses TRBV15 and TRBJ1-4, with D unresolved. Germline CDR1 reads LNHNV; CDR2 reads YYDKDF (reference sequence). The CDR3 runs to 15 residues. Trimming took off 0 bases at V and 7 bases at J, with 12 bases between the two ends.

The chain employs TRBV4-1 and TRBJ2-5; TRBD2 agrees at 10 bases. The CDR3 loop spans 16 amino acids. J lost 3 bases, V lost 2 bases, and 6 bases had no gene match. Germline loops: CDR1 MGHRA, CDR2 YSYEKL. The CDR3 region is CASSQIGSGGEETQYF. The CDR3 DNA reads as TGCGCCAGCAGCCAAATTGGGAGCGGGGGGGAAGAGACCCAGTACTTC.

The CDR3 DNA reads as TGTGCCAGTAGTATAGGGTTTCCCGGGGAGCTGTTTTTT. Translation gives CASSIGFPGELFF. This chain connects TRBV19 to TRBJ2-2; D unresolved. V lost 1 base and J 6 bases, leaving 6 bases between the germline ends. The germline gives CDR1 LNHDA, CDR2 SQIVND (reference sequence). This CDR3 is built from 13 residues.

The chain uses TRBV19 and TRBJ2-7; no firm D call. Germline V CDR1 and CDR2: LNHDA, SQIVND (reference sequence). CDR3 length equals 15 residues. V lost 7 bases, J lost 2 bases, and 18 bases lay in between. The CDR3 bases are TGTGCCAGTACCCCCACTTGGGGTTCGGCCTACGAGCAGTACTTC. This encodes CASTPTWGSAYEQYF.